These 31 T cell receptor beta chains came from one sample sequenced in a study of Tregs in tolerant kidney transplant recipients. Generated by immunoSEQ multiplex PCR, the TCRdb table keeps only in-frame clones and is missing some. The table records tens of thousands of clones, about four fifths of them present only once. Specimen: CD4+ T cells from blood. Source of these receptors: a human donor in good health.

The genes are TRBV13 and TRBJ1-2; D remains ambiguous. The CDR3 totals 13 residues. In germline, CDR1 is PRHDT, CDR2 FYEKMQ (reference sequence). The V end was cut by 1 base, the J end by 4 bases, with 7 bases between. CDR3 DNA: TGTGCCAGCAGCTTAGAAGGGCCCTATGGCTACACCTTC. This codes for CASSLEGPYGYTF.

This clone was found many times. The CDR3 protein is CASSLGPPPNTGELFF. The CDR3 DNA is TGCGCCAGCAGCTTGGGGCCCCCTCCGAACACCGGGGAGCTGTTTTTT. V and J are TRBV5-1 and TRBJ2-2; no reliable D call. The CDR3 is 16 residues long. The V end lost 0 bases, the J end lost 0 bases, and 9 bases lay between the germline ends. Germline assignment: CDR1 SGHRS and CDR2 YFSETQ.

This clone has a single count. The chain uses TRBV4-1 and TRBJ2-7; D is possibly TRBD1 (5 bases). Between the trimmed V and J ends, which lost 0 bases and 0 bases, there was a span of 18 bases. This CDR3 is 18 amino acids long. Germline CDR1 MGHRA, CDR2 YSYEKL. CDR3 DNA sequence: TGCGCCAGCAGCCAAGAGCCAATGACAGAAATTACCTCCTACGAGCAGTACTTC. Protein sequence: CASSQEPMTEITSYEQYF.

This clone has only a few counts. The CDR3 here is CASSLIAGGPKDTQYF. The CDR3 DNA is TGTGCCAGCAGCTTAATAGCGGGGGGGCCTAAGGATACGCAGTATTTT. This rearrangement joins TRBV7-3 to TRBJ2-3; 11 nucleotides align to TRBD2. The germline CDR1 and CDR2 sequences are SGHTA and FQGTGA. Losses at the gene ends were 1 base for V and 6 bases for J; bases not matched to a gene: 6. The CDR3 is made up of 16 amino acids.

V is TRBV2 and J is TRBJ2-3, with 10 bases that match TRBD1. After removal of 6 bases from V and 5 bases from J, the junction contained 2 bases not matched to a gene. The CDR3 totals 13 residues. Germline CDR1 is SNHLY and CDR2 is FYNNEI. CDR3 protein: CASRRTGGDTQYF. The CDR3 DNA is TGTGCCAGCAGGCGGACAGGGGGAGATACGCAGTATTTT.

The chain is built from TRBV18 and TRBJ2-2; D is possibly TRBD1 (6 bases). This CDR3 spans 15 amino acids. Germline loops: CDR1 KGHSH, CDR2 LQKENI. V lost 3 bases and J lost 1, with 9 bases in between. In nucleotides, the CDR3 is TGTGCCAGCTCACCCTCGACAGGGAACACCGGGGAGCTGTTTTTT. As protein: CASSPSTGNTGELFF.

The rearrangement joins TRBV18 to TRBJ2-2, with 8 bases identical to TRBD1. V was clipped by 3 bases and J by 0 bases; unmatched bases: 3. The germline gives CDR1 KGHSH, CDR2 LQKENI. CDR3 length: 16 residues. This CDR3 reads CASSPQGAANTGELFF. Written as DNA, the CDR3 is TGTGCCAGCTCACCTCAGGGGGCCGCGAACACCGGGGAGCTGTTTTTT.

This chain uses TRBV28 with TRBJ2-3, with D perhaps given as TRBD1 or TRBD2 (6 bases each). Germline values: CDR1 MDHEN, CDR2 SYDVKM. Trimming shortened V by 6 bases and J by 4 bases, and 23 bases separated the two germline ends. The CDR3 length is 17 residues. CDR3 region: CASSQRVGGHGPDTQYF. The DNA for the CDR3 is TGTGCCAGCAGCCAAAGGGTTGGGGGGCACGGCCCAGATACGCAGTATTTT.

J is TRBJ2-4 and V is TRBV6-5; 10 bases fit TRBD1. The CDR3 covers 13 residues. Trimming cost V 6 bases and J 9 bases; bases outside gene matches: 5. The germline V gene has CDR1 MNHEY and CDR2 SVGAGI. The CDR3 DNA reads TGTGCCAGCAGGGGGACAGGGGATAGCATTCAGTACTTC. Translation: CASRGTGDSIQYF.

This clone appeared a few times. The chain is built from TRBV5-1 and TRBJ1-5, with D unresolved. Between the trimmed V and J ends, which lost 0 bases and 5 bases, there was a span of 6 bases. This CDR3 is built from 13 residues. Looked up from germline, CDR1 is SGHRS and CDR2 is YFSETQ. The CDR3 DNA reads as TGCGCCAGCAGCTTGGGAGGGCATCAGCCCCAGCATTTT. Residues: CASSLGGHQPQHF.

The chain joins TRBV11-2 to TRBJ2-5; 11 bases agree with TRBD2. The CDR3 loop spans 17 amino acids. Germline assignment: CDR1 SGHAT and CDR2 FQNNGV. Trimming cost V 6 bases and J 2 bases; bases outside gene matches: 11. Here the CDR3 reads CASSSNPGLAAQETQYF. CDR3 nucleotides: TGTGCCAGCAGTTCTAATCCGGGACTAGCGGCGCAAGAGACCCAGTACTTC.

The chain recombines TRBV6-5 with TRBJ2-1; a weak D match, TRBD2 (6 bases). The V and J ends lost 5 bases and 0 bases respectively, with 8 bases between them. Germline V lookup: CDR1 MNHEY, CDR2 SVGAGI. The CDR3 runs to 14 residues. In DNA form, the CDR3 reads TGTGCCAGCAGTCTGACTAGCTCCTACAATGAGCAGTTCTTC. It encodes CASSLTSSYNEQFF.

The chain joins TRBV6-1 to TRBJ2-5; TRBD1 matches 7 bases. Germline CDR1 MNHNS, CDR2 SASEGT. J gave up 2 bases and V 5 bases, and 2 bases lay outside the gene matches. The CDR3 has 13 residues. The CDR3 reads CASSPTGQETQYF. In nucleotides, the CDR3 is TGTGCCAGCAGTCCGACAGGGCAAGAGACCCAGTACTTC.

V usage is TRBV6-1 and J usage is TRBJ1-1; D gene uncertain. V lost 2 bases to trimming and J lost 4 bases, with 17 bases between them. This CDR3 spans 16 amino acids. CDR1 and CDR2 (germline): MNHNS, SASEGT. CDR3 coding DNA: TGTGCCAGCAGTGAAAGAAATCGGAGGTGGAGCACTGAAGCTTTCTTT. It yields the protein CASSERNRRWSTEAFF.

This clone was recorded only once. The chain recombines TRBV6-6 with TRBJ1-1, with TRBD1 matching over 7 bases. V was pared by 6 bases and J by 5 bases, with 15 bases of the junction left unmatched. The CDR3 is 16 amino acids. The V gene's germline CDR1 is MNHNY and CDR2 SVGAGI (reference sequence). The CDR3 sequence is CASRPISTGSGTEAFF. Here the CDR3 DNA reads TGTGCCAGCAGACCGATTTCGACAGGGTCGGGGACTGAAGCTTTCTTT.

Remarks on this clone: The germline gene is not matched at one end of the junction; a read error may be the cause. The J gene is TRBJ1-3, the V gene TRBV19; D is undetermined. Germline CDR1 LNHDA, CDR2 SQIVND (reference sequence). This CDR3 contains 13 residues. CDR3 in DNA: TGTGCCAGTAGTCCCCGACACACGCCTACCCCGAATTTT. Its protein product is CASSPRHTPTPNF.

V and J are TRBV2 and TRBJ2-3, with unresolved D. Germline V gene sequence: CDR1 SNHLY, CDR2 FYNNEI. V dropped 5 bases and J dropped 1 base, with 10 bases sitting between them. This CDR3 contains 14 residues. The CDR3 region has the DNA TGTGCCAGCAGTCCTACCTTAGGCACAGATACGCAGTATTTT. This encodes CASSPTLGTDTQYF.

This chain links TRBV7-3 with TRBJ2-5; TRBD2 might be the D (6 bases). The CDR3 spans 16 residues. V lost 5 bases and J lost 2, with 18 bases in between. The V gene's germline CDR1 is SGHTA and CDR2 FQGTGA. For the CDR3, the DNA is TGTGCCAGCAGCCCAGGGCGGGGTACCGTACAAGAGACCCAGTACTTC. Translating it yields CASSPGRGTVQETQYF.

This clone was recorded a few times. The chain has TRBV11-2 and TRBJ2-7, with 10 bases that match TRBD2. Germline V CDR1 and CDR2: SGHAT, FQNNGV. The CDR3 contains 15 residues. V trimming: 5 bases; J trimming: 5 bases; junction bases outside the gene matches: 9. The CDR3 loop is CASSQISGRRNEQYF. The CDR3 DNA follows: TGTGCCAGCAGCCAGATTAGCGGGAGGCGTAACGAGCAGTACTTC.

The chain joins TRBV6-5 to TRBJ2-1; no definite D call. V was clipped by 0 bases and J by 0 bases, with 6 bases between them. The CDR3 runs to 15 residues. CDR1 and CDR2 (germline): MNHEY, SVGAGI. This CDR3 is CASSYSASSYNEQFF. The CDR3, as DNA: TGTGCCAGCAGTTACTCGGCGTCCTCCTACAATGAGCAGTTCTTC.

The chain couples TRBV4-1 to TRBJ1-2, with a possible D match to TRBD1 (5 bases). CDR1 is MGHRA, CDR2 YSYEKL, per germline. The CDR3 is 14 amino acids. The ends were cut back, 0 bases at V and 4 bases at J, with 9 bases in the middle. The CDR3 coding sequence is TGCGCCAGCAGCCAAGAGGGGACGGCCTATGGCTACACCTTC. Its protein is CASSQEGTAYGYTF.

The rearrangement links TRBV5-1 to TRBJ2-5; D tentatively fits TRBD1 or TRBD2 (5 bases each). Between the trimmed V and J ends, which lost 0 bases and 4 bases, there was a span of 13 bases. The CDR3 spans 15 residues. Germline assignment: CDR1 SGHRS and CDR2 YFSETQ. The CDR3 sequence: CASSLGGAWRETQYF. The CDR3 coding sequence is TGCGCCAGCAGCTTGGGAGGGGCTTGGCGAGAGACCCAGTACTTC.

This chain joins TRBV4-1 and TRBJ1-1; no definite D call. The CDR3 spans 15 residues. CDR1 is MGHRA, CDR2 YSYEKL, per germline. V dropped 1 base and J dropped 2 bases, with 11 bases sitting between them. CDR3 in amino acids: CASSQVGRANTEAFF. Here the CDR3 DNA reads TGCGCCAGCAGCCAAGTAGGCAGAGCAAACACTGAAGCTTTCTTT.

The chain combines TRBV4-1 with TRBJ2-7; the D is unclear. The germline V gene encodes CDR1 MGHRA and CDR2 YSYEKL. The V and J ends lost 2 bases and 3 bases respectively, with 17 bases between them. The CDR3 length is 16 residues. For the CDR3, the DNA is TGCGCCAGCAGCCAAACCCCGCAAAACGGGTACTACGAGCAGTACTTC. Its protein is CASSQTPQNGYYEQYF.

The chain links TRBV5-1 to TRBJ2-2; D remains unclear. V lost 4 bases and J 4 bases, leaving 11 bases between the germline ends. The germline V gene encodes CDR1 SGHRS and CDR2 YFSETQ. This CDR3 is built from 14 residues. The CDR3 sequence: CASSPGAFTGELFF. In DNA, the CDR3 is TGCGCCAGCAGCCCTGGCGCCTTCACCGGGGAGCTGTTTTTT.

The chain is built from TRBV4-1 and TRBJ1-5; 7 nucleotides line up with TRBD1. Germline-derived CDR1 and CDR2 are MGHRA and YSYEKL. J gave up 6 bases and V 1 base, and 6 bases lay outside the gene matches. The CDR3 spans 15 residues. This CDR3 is CASSQGTGRSQPQHF. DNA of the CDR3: TGCGCCAGCAGCCAAGGGACAGGTCGATCTCAGCCCCAGCATTTT.

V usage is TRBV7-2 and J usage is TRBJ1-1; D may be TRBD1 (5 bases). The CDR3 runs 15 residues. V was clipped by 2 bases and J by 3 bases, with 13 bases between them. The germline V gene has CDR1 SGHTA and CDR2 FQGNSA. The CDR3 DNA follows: TGTGCCAGCAGCTTAAGTATTTTAGGGGACACTGAAGCTTTCTTT. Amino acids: CASSLSILGDTEAFF.

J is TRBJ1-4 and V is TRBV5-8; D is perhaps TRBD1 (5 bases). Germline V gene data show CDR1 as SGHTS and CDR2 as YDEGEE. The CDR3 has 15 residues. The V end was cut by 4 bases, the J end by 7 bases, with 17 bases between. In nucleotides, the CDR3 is TGTGCCAGCAGCGGGGGGACGGCCTTTGGTGAAAAACTGTTTTTT. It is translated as CASSGGTAFGEKLFF.

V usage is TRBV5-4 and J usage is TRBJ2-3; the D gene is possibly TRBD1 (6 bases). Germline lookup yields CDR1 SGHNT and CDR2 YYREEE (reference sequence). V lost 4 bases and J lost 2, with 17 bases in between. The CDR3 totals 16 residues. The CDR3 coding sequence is TGTGCCAGCAGCCACCCGACAGGTGCCGCCACAGATACGCAGTATTTT. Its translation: CASSHPTGAATDTQYF.

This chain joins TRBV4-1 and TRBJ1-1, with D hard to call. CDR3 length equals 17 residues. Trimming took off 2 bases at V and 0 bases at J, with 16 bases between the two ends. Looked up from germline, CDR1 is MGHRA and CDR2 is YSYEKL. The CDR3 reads CASSQRQVSSVNTEAFF. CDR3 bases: TGCGCCAGCAGCCAACGTCAGGTGAGCAGCGTGAACACTGAAGCTTTCTTT.

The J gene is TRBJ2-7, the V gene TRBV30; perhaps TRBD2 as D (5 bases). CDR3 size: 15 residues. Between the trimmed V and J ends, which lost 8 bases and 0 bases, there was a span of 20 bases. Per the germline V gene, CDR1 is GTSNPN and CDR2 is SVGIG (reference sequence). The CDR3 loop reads CAEGLAPELSYEQYF. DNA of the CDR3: TGTGCCGAGGGATTAGCGCCAGAGCTCTCCTACGAGCAGTACTTC.